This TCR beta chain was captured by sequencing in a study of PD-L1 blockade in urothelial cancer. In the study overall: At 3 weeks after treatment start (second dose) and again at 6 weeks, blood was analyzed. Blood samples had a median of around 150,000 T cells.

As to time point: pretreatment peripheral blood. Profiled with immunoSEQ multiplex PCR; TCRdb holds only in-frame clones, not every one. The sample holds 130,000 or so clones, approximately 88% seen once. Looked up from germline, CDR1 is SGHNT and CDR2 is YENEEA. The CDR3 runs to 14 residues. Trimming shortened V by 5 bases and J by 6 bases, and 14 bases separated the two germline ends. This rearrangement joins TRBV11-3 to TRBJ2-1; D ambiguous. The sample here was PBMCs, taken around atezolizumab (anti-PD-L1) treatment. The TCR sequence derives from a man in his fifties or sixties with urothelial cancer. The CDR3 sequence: CASSPESFTNEQFF. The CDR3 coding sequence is TGTGCCAGCAGCCCGGAGTCTTTCACCAATGAGCAGTTCTTC.